What follows are 15 T cell receptor beta chains derived from one specimen sequenced in a study of OX40 agonist ivuxolimab in advanced cancers. TCRdb keeps only in-frame clones here, not all; method: immunoSEQ multiplex PCR. The data contain tens of thousands of clones, less than 85% of them singletons. The sequenced sample was CD4+ or CD8+ T cells sorted from blood, obtained in a trial of the OX40 agonist ivuxolimab. The source is an adult with an advanced solid tumor such as melanoma, head and neck, liver or kidney cancer.

The chain couples TRBV11-2 to TRBJ2-5, with D perhaps given as TRBD1 or TRBD2 (5 bases each). Trimming took 5 bases from V and 4 from J, leaving 11 bases between them. This CDR3 has 13 residues. The germline V gene encodes CDR1 SGHAT and CDR2 FQNNGV. This CDR3 is CASSPWGSETQYF. DNA of the CDR3: TGTGCCAGCAGCCCCTGGGGGTCAGAGACCCAGTACTTC. Together with reference TRBV11-2 and TRBJ2-5, the CDR3 gives the full variable domain: EAGVAQSPRYKIIEKRQSVAFWCNPISGHATLYWYQQILGQGPKLLIQFQNNGVVDDSQLPKDRFSAERLKGVDSTLKIQPAKLEDSAVYLCASSPWGSETQYFGPGTRLLVL.

The rearrangement joins TRBV2 to TRBJ2-7, with a weak D call TRBD2 (5 bases). From germline, CDR1 is SNHLY and CDR2 FYNNEI. The CDR3 covers 15 residues. The V and J ends lost 8 bases and 0 bases respectively, with 17 bases between them. The CDR3 region is CASSPGGPSSYEQYF. The CDR3 nucleotides are TGTGCCAGCTCTCCTGGAGGCCCCAGCTCCTACGAGCAGTACTTC.

The V and J genes are TRBV11-1 and TRBJ2-1, with TRBD1 identical over 10 bases. The germline gives CDR1 SGHAT, CDR2 FQDESV (reference sequence). This CDR3 spans 16 amino acids. Trimming cost V 1 base and J 4 bases; bases outside gene matches: 4. The DNA for the CDR3 is TGTGCCAGCAGCTTAGACGGGACAGGGGCTTACAATGAGCAGTTCTTC. This gives the protein CASSLDGTGAYNEQFF. The whole variable domain, filled in from reference TRBV11-1 and TRBJ2-1, reads EAEVAQSPRYKITEKSQAVAFWCDPISGHATLYWYRQILGQGPELLVQFQDESVVDDSQLPKDRFSAERLKGVDSTLKIQPAELGDSAMYLCASSLDGTGAYNEQFFGPGTRLTVL.

This chain links TRBV20-1 with TRBJ1-2; D remains ambiguous. CDR3 size: 11 residues. Germline assignment: CDR1 DFQATT and CDR2 SNEGSKA (reference sequence). With 3 bases removed from V and 8 bases from J, the gap between germline ends came to 10 bases. CDR3 bases: TGCAGTGCTAGGAAACTTAACGGCTACACCTTC. Translating it yields CSARKLNGYTF.

J is TRBJ2-2 and V is TRBV7-9; maybe TRBD1 (6 bases). The CDR3 is made up of 16 amino acids. Trimming removed 1 base from V and 6 bases from J, with 15 bases in between. CDR1 is SEHNR and CDR2 is FQNEAQ in the germline V gene (reference sequence). The CDR3 DNA reads as TGTGCCAGCAGCTTAGGTTCACAGGGTTTTGCCGGGGAGCTGTTTTTT. Translating it yields CASSLGSQGFAGELFF.

The chain recombines TRBV7-2 with TRBJ2-5; tentatively, D is TRBD1 or TRBD2 (5 bases each). The CDR3 runs to 16 residues. V lost 1 base, J lost 5 bases, and 17 bases lay in between. Germline assignment: CDR1 SGHTA and CDR2 FQGNSA. The CDR3 DNA reads TGTGCCAGCAGCTTAGTTTCCGGGACCCCGGATGAGACCCAGTACTTC. As protein: CASSLVSGTPDETQYF.

The chain is built from TRBV6-6 and TRBJ1-1, with D perhaps matching TRBD1 (6 bases). Germline-derived CDR1 and CDR2 are MNHNY and SVGAGI (reference sequence). The CDR3 is 14 amino acids. Trimming removed 5 bases from V and 8 bases from J, with 18 bases in between. CDR3: CASSRRDTREEAFF. The CDR3, as DNA: TGTGCCAGCAGTCGCCGGGACACCCGGGAGGAAGCTTTCTTT.

The chain recombines TRBV5-1 with TRBJ2-3, with D maybe TRBD1 (5 bases). Trimming stripped 4 bases from V and 1 base from J, with 13 bases between. CDR1 is SGHRS, CDR2 YFSETQ, per germline. The CDR3 length is 15 residues. The CDR3 sequence: CASSPRGHGTDTQYF. DNA of the CDR3: TGCGCCAGCAGCCCACGAGGACACGGCACAGATACGCAGTATTTT.

The V call is TRBV30, the J call TRBJ1-2, with 8 bases lining up with TRBD1. This CDR3 comprises 12 residues. The germline V gene has CDR1 GTSNPN and CDR2 SVGIG (reference sequence). The V gene end was trimmed by 5 bases and the J gene end by 4 bases; junction bases not matched to a gene: 3. This CDR3 is CAWVQGAYGYTF. The CDR3 DNA follows: TGTGCCTGGGTTCAGGGGGCCTATGGCTACACCTTC.

The CDR3 protein is CASSLAYEQYF. In DNA form, the CDR3 reads TGCGCCAGCAGCTTAGCCTACGAGCAGTACTTC. This chain connects TRBV5-1 to TRBJ2-7, with D unresolved. The CDR3 totals 11 residues. The V end was cut by 2 bases, the J end by 2 bases, with 2 bases between. Germline lookup yields CDR1 SGHRS and CDR2 YFSETQ. The whole variable domain, remainder taken from reference TRBV5-1 and TRBJ2-7, is KAGVTQTPRYLIKTRGQQVTLSCSPISGHRSVSWYQQTPGQGLQFLFEYFSETQRNKGNFPGRFSGRQFSNSRSEMNVSTLELGDSALYLCASSLAYEQYFGPGTRLTVT.

This chain connects TRBV28 to TRBJ2-7; 8 bases line up with TRBD1. Germline loops: CDR1 MDHEN, CDR2 SYDVKM. This CDR3 comprises 15 residues. V dropped 3 bases and J dropped 5; count of bases not matched to a gene: 9. The CDR3 sequence is CASSFIRTGRHEQYF. The CDR3 DNA sequence: TGTGCCAGCAGTTTTATCCGGACAGGGAGACACGAGCAGTACTTC.

In nucleotides, the CDR3 is TGTGCCAGTAGATACGGAGGTCCCTACGAGCAGTACTTC. This codes for CASRYGGPYEQYF. The rearrangement uses TRBV6-1 and TRBJ2-7; perhaps TRBD2 as D (5 bases). CDR3 size: 13 residues. V was pared by 9 bases and J by 2 bases, with 14 bases between. Germline V gene sequence: CDR1 MNHNS, CDR2 SASEGT.

V and J are TRBV5-1 and TRBJ2-3; D tentatively reads TRBD1 or TRBD2 (5 bases each). CDR1 is SGHRS, CDR2 YFSETQ, per germline. The CDR3 extends over 14 amino acids. Trimming stripped 4 bases from V and 0 bases from J, with 9 bases between. CDR3 protein: CASSNWGSTDTQYF. The DNA for the CDR3 is TGCGCCAGCAGCAACTGGGGGAGCACAGATACGCAGTATTTT.

The CDR3 sequence is CASSQDWGSYEQYF. The CDR3 region has the DNA TGCGCCAGCAGCCAAGATTGGGGTTCCTACGAGCAGTACTTC. The gene calls are TRBV4-3 and TRBJ2-7, with D uncertain. Germline CDR1 reads LGHNA; CDR2 reads YSLEER. V was clipped by 0 bases and J by 1 base, with 7 bases between them. The CDR3 runs 14 residues.

The V and J genes are TRBV7-9 and TRBJ1-1; D ambiguous. Germline V gene sequence: CDR1 SEHNR, CDR2 FQNEAQ (reference sequence). Trimming took off 3 bases at V and 3 bases at J, with 5 bases between the two ends. CDR3 size: 12 residues. As DNA, the CDR3 is TGTGCCAGCAGCTTCATGGACACTGAAGCTTTCTTT. It specifies CASSFMDTEAFF.